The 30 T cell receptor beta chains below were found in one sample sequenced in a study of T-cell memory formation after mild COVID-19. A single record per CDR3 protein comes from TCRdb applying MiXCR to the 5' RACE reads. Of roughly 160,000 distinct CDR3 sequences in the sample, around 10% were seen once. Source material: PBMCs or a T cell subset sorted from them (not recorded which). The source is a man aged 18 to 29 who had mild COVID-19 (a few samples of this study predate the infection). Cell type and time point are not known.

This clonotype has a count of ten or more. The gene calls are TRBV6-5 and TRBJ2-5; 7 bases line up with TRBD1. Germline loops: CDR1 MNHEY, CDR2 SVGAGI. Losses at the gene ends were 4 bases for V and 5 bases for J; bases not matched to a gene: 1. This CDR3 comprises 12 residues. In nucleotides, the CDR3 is TGTGCCAGCAGTTTGACAGGGGAGACCCAGTACTTC. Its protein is CASSLTGETQYF.

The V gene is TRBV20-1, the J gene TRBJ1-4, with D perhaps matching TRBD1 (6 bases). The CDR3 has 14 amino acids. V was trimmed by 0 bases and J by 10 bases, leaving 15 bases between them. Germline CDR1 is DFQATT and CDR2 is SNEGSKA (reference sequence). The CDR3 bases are TGCAGTGCTAGAGATCCCACAGGGATTGGAAAACTGTTTTTT. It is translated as CSARDPTGIGKLFF.

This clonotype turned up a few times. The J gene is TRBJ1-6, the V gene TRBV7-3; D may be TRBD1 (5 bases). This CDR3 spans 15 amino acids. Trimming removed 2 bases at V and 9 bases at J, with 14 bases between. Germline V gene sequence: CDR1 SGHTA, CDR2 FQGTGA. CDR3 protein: CASSLGGGRSSPLHF. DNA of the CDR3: TGTGCCAGCAGCTTAGGTGGGGGTAGAAGTTCACCCCTCCACTTT.

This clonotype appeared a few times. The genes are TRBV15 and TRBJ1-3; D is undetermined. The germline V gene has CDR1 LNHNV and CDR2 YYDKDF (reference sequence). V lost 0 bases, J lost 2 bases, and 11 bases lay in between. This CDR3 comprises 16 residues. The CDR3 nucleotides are TGTGCCACCAGCAGAGATCGGATCGGGACTGGAAACACCATATATTTT. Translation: CATSRDRIGTGNTIYF. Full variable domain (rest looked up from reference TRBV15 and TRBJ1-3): DAMVIQNPRYQVTQFGKPVTLSCSQTLNHNVMYWYQQKSSQAPKLLFHYYDKDFNNEADTPDNFQSRRPNTSFCFLDIRSPGLGDTAMYLCATSRDRIGTGNTIYFGEGSWLTVV.

CDR3 loop: CASKEENYGYTF. The CDR3 DNA is TGTGCCAGCAAGGAGGAAAACTATGGCTACACCTTC. The genes are TRBV12-3 or TRBV12-4 and TRBJ1-2, with D unresolved. Deletions cut 7 bases from V and 2 bases from J, with 8 bases between. The CDR3 has 12 amino acids.

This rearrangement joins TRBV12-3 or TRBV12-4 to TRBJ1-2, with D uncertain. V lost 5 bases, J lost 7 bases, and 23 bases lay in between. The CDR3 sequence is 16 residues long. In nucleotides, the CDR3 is TGTGCCAGCAGTCACACCCGGACGCAAGACGACGGTGGCTACACCTTC. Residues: CASSHTRTQDDGGYTF.

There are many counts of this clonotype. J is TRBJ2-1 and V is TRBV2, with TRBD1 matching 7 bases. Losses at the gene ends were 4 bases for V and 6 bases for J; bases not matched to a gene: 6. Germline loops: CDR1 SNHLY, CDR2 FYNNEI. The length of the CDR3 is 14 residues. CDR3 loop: CASSASTGTNEQFF. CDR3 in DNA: TGTGCCAGCAGTGCGTCGACAGGGACCAATGAGCAGTTCTTC.

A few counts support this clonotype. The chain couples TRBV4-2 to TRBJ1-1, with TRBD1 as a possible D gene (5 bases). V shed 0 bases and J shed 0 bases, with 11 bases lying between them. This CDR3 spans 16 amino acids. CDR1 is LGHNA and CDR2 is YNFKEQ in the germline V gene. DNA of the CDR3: TGTGCCAGCAGCCAAGATGGGGCGGCCATGAACACTGAAGCTTTCTTT. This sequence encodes CASSQDGAAMNTEAFF.

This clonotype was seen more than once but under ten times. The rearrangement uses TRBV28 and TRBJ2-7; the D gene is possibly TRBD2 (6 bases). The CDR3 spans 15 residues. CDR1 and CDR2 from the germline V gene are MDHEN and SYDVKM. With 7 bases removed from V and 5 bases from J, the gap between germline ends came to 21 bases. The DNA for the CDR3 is TGTGCCAGCACCCCGCGGCGGGGCCCCCCTAACGAGCAGTACGTC. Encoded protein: CASTPRRGPPNEQYV.

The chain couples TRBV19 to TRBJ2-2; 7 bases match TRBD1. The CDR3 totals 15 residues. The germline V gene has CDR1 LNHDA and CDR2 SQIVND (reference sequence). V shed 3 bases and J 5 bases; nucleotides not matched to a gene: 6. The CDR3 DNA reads TGTGCCAGTAGTATCGGCGACAGGGTTACCGGGGAGCTGTTTTTT. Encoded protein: CASSIGDRVTGELFF.

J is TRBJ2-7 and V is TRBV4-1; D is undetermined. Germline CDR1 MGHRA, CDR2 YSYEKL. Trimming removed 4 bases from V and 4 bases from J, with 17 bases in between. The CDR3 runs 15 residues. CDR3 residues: CASSPQEGGAYEQYF. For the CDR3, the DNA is TGCGCCAGCAGCCCCCAAGAAGGCGGAGCGTACGAGCAGTACTTC.

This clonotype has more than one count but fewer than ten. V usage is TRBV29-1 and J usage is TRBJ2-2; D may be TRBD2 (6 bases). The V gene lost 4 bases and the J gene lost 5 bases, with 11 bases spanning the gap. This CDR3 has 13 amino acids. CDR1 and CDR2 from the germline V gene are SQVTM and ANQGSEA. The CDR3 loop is CSVVRGITGELFF. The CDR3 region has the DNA TGCAGCGTTGTGCGGGGAATAACCGGGGAGCTGTTTTTT.

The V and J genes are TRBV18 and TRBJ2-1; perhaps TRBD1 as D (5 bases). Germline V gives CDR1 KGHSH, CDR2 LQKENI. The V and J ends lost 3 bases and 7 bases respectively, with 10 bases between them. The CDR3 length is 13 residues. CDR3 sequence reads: CASSPDSWNEQFF. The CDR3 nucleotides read TGTGCCAGCTCACCCGACAGTTGGAATGAGCAGTTCTTC. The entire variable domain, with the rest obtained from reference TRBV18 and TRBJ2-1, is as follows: NAGVMQNPRHLVRRRGQEARLRCSPMKGHSHVYWYRQLPEEGLKFMVYLQKENIIDESGMPKERFSAEFPKEGPSILRIQQVVRGDSAAYFCASSPDSWNEQFFGPGTRLTVL.

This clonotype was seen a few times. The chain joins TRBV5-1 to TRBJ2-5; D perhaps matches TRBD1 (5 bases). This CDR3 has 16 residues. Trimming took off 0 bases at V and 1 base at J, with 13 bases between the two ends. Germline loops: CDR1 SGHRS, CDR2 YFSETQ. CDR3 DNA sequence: TGCGCCAGCAGCTTGGTCCAGGGAATCATCCAAGAGACCCAGTACTTC. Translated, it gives CASSLVQGIIQETQYF.

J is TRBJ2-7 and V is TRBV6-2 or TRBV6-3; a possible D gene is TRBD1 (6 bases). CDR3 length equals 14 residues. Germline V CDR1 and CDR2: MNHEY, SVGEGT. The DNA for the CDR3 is TGTGCCAGCAGCCGAGGACAGCACCTCTACGAGAAGTACGTC. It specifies CASSRGQHLYEKYV.

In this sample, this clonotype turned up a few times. The CDR3 DNA is TGTGCCAGCACCAGGGCAGGGCCCAGGGACACTGAAGCTTTCTTT. Protein sequence: CASTRAGPRDTEAFF. The chain carries TRBV12-3 or TRBV12-4 and TRBJ1-1; a possible D gene is TRBD1 (5 bases). Trimming took off 7 bases at V and 3 bases at J, with 18 bases between the two ends. The CDR3 loop spans 15 amino acids.

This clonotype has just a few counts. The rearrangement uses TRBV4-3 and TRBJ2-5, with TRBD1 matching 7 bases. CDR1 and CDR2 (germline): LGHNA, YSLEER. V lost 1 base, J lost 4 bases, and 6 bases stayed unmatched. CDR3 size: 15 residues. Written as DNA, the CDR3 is TGCGCCAGCAGCCAAGGTCCCCGGGACAGAGAGACCCAGTACTTC. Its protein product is CASSQGPRDRETQYF.

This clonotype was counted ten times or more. The chain's CDR3 is CASSLPPTGLIVNTEAFF. The CDR3 DNA reads as TGTGCCAGCAGTTTACCCCCGACGGGCCTCATCGTGAACACTGAAGCTTTCTTT. The V call is TRBV12-3 or TRBV12-4, the J call TRBJ1-1; D is uncertain. Trimming removed 2 bases from V and 0 bases from J, with 19 bases in between. The CDR3 runs 18 residues.

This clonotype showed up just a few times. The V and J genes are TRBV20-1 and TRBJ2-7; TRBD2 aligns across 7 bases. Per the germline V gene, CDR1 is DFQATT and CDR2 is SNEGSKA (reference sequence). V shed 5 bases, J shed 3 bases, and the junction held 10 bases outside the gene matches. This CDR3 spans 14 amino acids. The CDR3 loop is CSAPTIAGGYEQYV. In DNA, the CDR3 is TGCAGTGCTCCGACCATAGCGGGCGGCTACGAGCAGTACGTC.

CDR3 sequence: CASSLAMGDTEAFF. The CDR3 bases are TGCGCCAGCAGCTTGGCCATGGGGGACACTGAAGCTTTCTTT. This rearrangement joins TRBV5-1 to TRBJ1-1; D might be TRBD1 (5 bases). V was clipped by 0 bases and J by 3 bases, with 9 bases between them. Germline V gene sequence: CDR1 SGHRS, CDR2 YFSETQ. CDR3 length equals 14 residues.

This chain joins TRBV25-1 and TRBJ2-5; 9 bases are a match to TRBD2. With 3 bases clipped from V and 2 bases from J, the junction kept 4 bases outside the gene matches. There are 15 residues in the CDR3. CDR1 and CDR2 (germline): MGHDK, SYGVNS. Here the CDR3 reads CASSDIAGAQETQYF. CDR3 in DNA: TGTGCCAGCAGTGATATAGCGGGGGCACAAGAGACCCAGTACTTC.

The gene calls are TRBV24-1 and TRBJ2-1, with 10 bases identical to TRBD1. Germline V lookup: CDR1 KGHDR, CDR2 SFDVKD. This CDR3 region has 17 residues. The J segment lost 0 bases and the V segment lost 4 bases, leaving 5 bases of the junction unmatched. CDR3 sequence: CATSDRWTGGSYNEQFF. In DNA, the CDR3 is TGTGCCACCAGTGACCGATGGACAGGGGGCTCCTACAATGAGCAGTTCTTC.

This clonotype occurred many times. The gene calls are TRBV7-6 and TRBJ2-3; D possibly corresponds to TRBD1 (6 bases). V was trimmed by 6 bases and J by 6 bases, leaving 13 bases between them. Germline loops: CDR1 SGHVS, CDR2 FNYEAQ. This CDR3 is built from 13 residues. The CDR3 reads CASSSGVADTQYF. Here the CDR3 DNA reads TGTGCCAGCAGTTCAGGGGTTGCCGATACGCAGTATTTT.

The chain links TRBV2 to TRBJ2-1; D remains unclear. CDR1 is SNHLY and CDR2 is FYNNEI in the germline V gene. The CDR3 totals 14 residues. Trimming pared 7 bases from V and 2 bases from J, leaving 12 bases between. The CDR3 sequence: CASTLTQTYNEQFF. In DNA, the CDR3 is TGTGCCAGCACCTTGACACAGACCTACAATGAGCAGTTCTTC.

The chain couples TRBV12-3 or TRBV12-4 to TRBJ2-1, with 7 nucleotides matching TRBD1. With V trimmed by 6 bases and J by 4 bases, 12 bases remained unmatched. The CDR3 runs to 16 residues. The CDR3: CASSIFAGTEYNEQFF. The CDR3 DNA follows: TGTGCCAGCAGCATATTCGCCGGGACAGAATACAATGAGCAGTTCTTC.

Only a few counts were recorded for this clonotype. The CDR3 nucleotides are TGTGCCGTTGCGAGGGGTGCAGCTAACTATGGCTACACCTTC. This sequence encodes CAVARGAANYGYTF. The rearrangement joins TRBV6-5 to TRBJ1-2; D is possibly TRBD1 (5 bases). The V end was cut by 11 bases, the J end by 0 bases, with 16 bases between. This CDR3 region has 14 residues. Germline CDR1 is MNHEY and CDR2 is SVGAGI.

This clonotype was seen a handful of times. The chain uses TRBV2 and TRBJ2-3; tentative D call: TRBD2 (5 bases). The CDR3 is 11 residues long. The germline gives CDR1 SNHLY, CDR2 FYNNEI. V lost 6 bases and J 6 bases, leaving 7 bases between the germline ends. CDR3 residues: CASRLADTQYF. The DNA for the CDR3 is TGTGCCAGCAGGTTAGCGGATACGCAGTATTTT. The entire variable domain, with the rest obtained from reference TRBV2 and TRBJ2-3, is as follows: EPEVTQTPSHQVTQMGQEVILRCVPISNHLYFYWYRQILGQKVEFLVSFYNNEISEKSEIFDDQFSVERPDGSNFTLKIRSTKLEDSAMYFCASRLADTQYFGPGTRLTVL.

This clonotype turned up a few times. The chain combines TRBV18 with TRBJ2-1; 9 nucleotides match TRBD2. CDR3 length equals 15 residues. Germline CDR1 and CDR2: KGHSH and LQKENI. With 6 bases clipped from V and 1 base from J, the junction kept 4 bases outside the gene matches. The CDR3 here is CASSAGLASYNEQFF. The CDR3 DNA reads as TGTGCCAGCTCTGCTGGACTAGCGTCCTACAATGAGCAGTTCTTC.

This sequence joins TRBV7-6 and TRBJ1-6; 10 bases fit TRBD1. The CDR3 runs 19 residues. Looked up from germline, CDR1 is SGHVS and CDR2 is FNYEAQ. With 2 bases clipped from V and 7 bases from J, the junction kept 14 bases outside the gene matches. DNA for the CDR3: TGTGCCAGCAGCTTATGGGTGACAGGGGGCTCCTTGCGGAATTCACCCCTCCACTTT. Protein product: CASSLWVTGGSLRNSPLHF.

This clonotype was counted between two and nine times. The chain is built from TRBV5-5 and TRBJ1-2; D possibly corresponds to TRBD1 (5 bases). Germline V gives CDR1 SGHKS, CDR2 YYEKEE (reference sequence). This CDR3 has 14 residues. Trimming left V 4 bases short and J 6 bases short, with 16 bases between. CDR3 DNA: TGTGCCAGCAGCCAAATCACAGGAAGGGATGGCTACACCTTC. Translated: CASSQITGRDGYTF. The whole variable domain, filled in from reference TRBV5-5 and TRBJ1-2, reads DAGVTQSPTHLIKTRGQQVTLRCSPISGHKSVSWYQQVLGQGPQFIFQYYEKEERGRGNFPDRFSARQFPNYSSELNVNALLLGDSALYLCASSQITGRDGYTFGSGTRLTVV.